This record covers a single T cell receptor (beta chain). Sequencing was performed with immunoSEQ multiplex PCR; in TCRdb, only in-frame clones are kept and a portion is missing. The sample yields approximately 150,000 clones, around 81% seen once. The data are from a study of blood T cell repertoires in COVID-19. Across the whole study: The United States, Italy and Spain provided the acute and convalescent COVID-19 samples. The cDNA or gDNA used as material had been derived from T cells, B-cell-depleted T cells, or PBMCs.

J lost 0 bases, V lost 6 bases, and 3 bases had no gene match. Germline loops: CDR1 MNHEY, CDR2 SMNVEV (reference sequence). The CDR3 has 15 amino acids. The TCR was taken from a human donor in a cohort sampled during active COVID-19. This sequence joins TRBV27 and TRBJ2-7; 12 bases are a match to TRBD2. The source material was peripheral blood. The CDR3 loop is CASRWTSGNSYEQYF. The CDR3, as DNA: TGTGCCAGCAGGTGGACTAGCGGGAACTCCTACGAGCAGTACTTC.